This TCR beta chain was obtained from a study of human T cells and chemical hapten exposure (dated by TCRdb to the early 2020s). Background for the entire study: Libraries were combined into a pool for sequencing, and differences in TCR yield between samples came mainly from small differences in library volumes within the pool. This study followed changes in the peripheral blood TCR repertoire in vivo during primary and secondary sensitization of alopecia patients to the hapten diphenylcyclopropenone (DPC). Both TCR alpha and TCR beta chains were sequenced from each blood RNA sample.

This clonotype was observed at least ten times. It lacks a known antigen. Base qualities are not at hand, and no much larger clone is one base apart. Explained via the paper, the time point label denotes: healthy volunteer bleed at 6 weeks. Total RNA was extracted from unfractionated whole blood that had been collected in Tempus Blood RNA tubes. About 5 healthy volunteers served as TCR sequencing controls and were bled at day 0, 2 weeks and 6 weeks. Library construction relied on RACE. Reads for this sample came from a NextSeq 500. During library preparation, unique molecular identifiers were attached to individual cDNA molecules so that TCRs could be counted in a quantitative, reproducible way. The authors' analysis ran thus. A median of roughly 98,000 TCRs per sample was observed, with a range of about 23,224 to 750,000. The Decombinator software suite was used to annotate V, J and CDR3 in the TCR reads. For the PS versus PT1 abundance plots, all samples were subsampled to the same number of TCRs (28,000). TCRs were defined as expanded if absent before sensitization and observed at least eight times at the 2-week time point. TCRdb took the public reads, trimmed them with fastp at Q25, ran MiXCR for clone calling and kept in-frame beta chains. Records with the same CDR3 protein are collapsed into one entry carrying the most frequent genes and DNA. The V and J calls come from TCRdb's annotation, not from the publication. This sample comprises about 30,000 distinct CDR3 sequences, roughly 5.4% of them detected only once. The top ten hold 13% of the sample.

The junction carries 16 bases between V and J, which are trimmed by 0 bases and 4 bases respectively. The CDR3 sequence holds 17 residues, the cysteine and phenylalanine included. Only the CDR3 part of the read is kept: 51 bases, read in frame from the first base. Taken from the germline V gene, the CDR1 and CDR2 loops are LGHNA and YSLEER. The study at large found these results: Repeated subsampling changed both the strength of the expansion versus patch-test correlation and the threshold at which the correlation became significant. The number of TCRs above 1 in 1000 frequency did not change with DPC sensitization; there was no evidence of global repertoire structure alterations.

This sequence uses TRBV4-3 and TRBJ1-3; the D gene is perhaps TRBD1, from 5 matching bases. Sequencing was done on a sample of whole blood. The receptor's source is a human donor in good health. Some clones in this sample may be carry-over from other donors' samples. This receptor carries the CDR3 CASSQDPVGAEGNTIYF. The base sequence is TGCGCCAGCAGCCAAGATCCTGTAGGGGCAGAAGGAAACACCATATATTTT.